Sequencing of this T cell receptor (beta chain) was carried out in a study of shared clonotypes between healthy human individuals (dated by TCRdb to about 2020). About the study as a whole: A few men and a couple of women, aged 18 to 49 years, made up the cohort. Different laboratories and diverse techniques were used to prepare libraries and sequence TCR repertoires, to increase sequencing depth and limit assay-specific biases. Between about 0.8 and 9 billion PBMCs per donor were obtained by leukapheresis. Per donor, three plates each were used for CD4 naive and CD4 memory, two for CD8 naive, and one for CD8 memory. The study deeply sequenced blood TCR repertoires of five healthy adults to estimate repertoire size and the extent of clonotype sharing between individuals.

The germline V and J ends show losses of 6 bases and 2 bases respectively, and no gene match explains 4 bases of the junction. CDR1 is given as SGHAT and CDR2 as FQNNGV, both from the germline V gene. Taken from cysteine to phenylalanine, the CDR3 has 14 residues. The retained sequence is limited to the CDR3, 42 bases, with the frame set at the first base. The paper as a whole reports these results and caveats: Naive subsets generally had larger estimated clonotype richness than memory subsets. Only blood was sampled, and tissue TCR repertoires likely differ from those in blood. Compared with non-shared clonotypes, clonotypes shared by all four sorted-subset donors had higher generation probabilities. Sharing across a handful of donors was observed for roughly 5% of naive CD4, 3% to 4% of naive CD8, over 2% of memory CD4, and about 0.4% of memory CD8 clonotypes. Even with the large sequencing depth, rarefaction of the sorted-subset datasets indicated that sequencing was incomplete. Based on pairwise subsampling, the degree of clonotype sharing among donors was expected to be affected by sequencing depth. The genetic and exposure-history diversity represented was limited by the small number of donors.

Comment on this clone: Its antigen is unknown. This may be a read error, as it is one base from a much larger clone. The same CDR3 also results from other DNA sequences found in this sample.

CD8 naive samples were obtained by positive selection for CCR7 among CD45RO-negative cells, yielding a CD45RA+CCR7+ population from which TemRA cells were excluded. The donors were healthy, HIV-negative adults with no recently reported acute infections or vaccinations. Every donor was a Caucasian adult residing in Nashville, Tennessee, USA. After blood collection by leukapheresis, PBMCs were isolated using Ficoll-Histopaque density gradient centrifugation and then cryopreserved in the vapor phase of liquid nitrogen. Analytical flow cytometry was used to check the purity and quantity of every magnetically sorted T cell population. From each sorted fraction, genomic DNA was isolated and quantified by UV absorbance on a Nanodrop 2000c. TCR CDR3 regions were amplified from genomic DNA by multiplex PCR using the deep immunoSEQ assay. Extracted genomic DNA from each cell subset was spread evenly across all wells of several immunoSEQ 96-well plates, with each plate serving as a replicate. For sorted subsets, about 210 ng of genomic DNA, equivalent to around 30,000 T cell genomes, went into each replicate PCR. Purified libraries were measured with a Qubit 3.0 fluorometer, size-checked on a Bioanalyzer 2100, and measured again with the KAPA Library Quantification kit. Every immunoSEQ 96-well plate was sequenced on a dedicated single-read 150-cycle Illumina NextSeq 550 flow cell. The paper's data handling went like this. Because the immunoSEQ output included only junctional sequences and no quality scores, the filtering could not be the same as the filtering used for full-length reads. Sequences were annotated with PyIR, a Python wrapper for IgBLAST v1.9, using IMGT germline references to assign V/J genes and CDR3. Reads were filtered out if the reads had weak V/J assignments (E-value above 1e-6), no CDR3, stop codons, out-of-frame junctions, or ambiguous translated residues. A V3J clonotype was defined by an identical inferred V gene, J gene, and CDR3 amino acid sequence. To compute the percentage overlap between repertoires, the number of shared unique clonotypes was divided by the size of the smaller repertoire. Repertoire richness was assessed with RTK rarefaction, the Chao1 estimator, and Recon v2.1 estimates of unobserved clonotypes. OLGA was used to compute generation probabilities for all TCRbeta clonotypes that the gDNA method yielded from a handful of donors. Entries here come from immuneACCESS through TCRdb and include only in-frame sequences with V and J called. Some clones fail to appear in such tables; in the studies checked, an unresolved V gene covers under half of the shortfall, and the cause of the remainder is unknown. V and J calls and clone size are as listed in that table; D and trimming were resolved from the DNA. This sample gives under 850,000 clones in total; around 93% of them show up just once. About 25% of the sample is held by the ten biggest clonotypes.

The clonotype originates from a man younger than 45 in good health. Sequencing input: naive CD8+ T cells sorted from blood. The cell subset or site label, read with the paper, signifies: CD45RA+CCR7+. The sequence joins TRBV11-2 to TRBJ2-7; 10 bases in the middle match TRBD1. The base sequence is TGTGCCAGCAGTTCCGGGACAGGGGCCTACGAGCAGTACTTC. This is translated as CASSSGTGAYEQYF.